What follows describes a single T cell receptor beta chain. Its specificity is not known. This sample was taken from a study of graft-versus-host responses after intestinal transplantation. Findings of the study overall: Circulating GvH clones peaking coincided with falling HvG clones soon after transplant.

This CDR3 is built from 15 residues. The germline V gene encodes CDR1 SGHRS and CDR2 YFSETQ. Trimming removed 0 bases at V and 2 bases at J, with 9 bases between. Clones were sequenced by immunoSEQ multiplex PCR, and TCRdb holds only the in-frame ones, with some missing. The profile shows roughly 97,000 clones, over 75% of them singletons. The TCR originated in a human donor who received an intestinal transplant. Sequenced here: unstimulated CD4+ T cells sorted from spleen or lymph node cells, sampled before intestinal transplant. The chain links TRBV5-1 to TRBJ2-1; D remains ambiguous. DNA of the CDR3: TGCGCCAGCAGCTTGGAAGTCCCCCCCTACAATGAGCAGTTCTTC. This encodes CASSLEVPPYNEQFF. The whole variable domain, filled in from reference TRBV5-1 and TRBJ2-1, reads KAGVTQTPRYLIKTRGQQVTLSCSPISGHRSVSWYQQTPGQGLQFLFEYFSETQRNKGNFPGRFSGRQFSNSRSEMNVSTLELGDSALYLCASSLEVPPYNEQFFGPGTRLTVL.